Listed here are 12 T cell receptor beta chains from one sample, sequenced in a study of shared clonotypes between healthy human individuals. Positive CCR7 selection of CD45RO-negative cells yielded the naive CD8 cells, and terminally differentiated effector memory CD45RA+ cells were excluded. Assay: immunoSEQ multiplex PCR; the TCRdb copy retains only in-frame clones and omits some. The table includes 500,000 to 700,000 clones, 95% detected once. Sequencing was carried out using naive CD8+ T cells sorted from blood. The receptors derive from a woman aged 25 to 39 in good health.

The chain recombines TRBV5-8 with TRBJ1-2; D not certain. This CDR3 contains 11 residues. Looked up from germline, CDR1 is SGHTS and CDR2 is YDEGEE. Trimming removed 0 bases at V and 6 bases at J, with 3 bases between. The CDR3 DNA is TGTGCCAGCAGCTTGGGAAATGGCTACACCTTC. This encodes CASSLGNGYTF.

In its sample, this clone was seen once. The chain uses TRBV11-3 and TRBJ2-2; D perhaps matches TRBD2 (6 bases). The CDR3 consists of 16 residues. From germline, CDR1 is SGHNT and CDR2 YENEEA. Trimming cost V 5 bases and J 5 bases, with 18 bases left between them. The CDR3 nucleotides read TGTGCCAGCAGCCCAGGCGCCAGGGCGGGAACCGGGGAGCTGTTTTTT. Protein sequence: CASSPGARAGTGELFF.

This chain uses TRBV2 with TRBJ1-2, with TRBD1 matching over 9 bases. Trimming cost V 5 bases and J 6 bases; bases outside gene matches: 7. The CDR3 covers 14 residues. From germline, CDR1 is SNHLY and CDR2 FYNNEI. CDR3 amino acids: CASSNLDRGDGYTF. CDR3 in DNA: TGTGCCAGCAGTAATCTTGACAGGGGGGATGGCTACACCTTC.

The rearrangement joins TRBV5-1 to TRBJ2-3; 8 positions match TRBD1. This CDR3 comprises 15 residues. Germline values: CDR1 SGHRS, CDR2 YFSETQ. Trimming took 4 bases from V and 1 from J; bases not matched to a gene: 5. In DNA, the CDR3 is TGCGCCAGCAGCGTTGGACAGGGTGGCACAGATACGCAGTATTTT. Residues: CASSVGQGGTDTQYF.

The CDR3 DNA reads as TGCAGCGTTCCCGGGACTAGCGTCTCCAATGAGCAGTTCTTC. Protein product: CSVPGTSVSNEQFF. V is TRBV29-1 and J is TRBJ2-1; 10 bases agree with TRBD2. V shed 5 bases and J 6 bases; nucleotides not matched to a gene: 7. The CDR3 runs 14 residues. Per the germline V gene, CDR1 is SQVTM and CDR2 is ANQGSEA.

The V gene is TRBV6-5, the J gene TRBJ2-5, with 9 bases aligning to TRBD1. Germline values: CDR1 MNHEY, CDR2 SVGAGI. V lost 8 bases and J lost 2; bases outside the gene matches: 3. CDR3 size: 13 residues. CDR3 bases: TGTGCCAGCTGGGGACAGGGACAAGAGACCCAGTACTTC. It codes for CASWGQGQETQYF.

The table lists this clone with a count of one. The chain is built from TRBV9 and TRBJ2-5; 7 nucleotides agree with TRBD2. With V trimmed by 3 bases and J by 2 bases, 10 bases remained unmatched. The CDR3 loop spans 16 amino acids. Germline values: CDR1 SGDLS, CDR2 YYNGEE. Written as DNA, the CDR3 is TGTGCCAGCAGCGCGTCCCGACTAGCTCATCAAGAGACCCAGTACTTC. Protein sequence: CASSASRLAHQETQYF.

The J gene is TRBJ2-7, the V gene TRBV30; D is unclear. CDR1 is GTSNPN, CDR2 SVGIG, per germline (reference sequence). The CDR3 length is 13 residues. The CDR3 DNA is TGTGCAATCTACGGAAGTGGTCGCTACGAGCAGTACTTC. Residues: CAIYGSGRYEQYF.

The chain carries TRBV28 and TRBJ2-1; no clear D gene. V lost 3 bases and J lost 5, with 8 bases in between. This CDR3 is 13 amino acids long. Germline V CDR1 and CDR2: MDHEN, SYDVKM. The CDR3 loop is CASSFAADNEQFF. CDR3 nucleotide sequence: TGTGCCAGCAGTTTTGCAGCCGACAATGAGCAGTTCTTC.

V usage is TRBV4-1 and J usage is TRBJ2-2; no clear D. Trimming shortened V by 4 bases and J by 3 bases, and 3 bases separated the two germline ends. CDR1 MGHRA and CDR2 YSYEKL come from the germline V gene. This CDR3 has 12 amino acids. DNA of the CDR3: TGCGCCAGCAGCCCGTACACCGGGGAGCTGTTTTTT. Translating it yields CASSPYTGELFF.

The chain joins TRBV2 to TRBJ1-4; D uncertain. Germline loops: CDR1 SNHLY, CDR2 FYNNEI. This CDR3 comprises 15 residues. The V gene lost 6 bases and the J gene lost 6 bases, with 17 bases spanning the gap. CDR3 in DNA: TGTGCCAGCAGGGGAGGCAGTGGGTGGGATGAAAAACTGTTTTTT. This sequence encodes CASRGGSGWDEKLFF.

The gene calls are TRBV7-8 and TRBJ1-4; D is ambiguous. The CDR3 length is 16 residues. Germline assignment: CDR1 SGHVS and CDR2 FQNEAQ. V was clipped by 2 bases and J by 0 bases, with 10 bases between them. The CDR3 DNA reads TGTGCCAGCAGCTTATATGGGGAAGCAACTAATGAAAAACTGTTTTTT. This translates into CASSLYGEATNEKLFF.